The present T cell receptor beta chain was sequenced within a study of tumor and adjacent non-tumor tissue in lung cancer. General study results and limits: Tumor tissue had significantly higher TCR diversity than normal lung. In normal lung, the top 100 clones were significantly more dominant than in tumor.

The template was RNA from unsorted bulk tissue. A modified ARM-PCR protocol with three rounds of nested PCR amplified TCRbeta. MiXCR, run by TCRdb on the multiplex PCR reads, gives a single entry per CDR3 protein. The data contain fewer than 100,000 distinct CDR3 sequences, approximately 72% of them singletons. This clonotype was observed a few times. The antigen remains undetermined. Trimming took 1 base from V and 4 from J; bases not matched to a gene: 11. The CDR3 is 17 residues long. Germline lookup yields CDR1 SGHRS and CDR2 YFSETQ. Sequenced input: lung tumor tissue. The chain combines TRBV5-1 with TRBJ2-1; 7 nucleotides match TRBD2. The TCR sequence derives from a woman aged 40 to 50 with non-small cell lung cancer. CDR3 protein: CASSLSGGTNVYNEQFF. The DNA of the CDR3 is TGCGCCAGCAGCTTGAGTGGCGGGACTAACGTTTACAATGAGCAGTTCTTC.